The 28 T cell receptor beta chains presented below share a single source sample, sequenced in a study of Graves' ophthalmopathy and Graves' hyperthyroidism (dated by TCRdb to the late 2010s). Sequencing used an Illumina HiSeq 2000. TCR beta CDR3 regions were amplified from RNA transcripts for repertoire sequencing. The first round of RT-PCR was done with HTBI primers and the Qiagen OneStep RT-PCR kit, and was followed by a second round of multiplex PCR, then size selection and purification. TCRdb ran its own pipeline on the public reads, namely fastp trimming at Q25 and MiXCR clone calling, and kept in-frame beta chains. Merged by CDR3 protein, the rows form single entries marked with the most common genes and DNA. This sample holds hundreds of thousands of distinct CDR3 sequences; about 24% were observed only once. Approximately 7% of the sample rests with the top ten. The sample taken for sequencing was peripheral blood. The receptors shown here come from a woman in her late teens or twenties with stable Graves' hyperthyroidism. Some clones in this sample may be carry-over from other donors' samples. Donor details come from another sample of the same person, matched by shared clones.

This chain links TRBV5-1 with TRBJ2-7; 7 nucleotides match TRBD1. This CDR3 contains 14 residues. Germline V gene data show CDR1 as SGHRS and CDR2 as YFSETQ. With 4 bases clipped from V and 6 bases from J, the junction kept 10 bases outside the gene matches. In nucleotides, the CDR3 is TGCGCCAGCAGCGCGGACAGGTTTTCGGGCGAGCAGTACTTC. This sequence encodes CASSADRFSGEQYF.

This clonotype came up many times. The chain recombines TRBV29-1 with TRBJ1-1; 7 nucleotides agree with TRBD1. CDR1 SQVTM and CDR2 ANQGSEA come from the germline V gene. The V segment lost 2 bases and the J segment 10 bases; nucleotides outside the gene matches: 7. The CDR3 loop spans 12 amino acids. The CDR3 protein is CSVERDSNRAFF. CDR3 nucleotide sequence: TGCAGCGTTGAAAGGGACAGCAACCGAGCTTTCTTT.

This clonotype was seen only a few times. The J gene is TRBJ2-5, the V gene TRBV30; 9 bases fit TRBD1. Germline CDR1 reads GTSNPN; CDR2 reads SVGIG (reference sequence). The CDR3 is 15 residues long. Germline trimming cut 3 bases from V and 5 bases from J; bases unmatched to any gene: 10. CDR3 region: CAWRDRDRVGETQYF. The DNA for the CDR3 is TGTGCCTGGAGAGACCGGGACAGGGTTGGCGAGACCCAGTACTTC.

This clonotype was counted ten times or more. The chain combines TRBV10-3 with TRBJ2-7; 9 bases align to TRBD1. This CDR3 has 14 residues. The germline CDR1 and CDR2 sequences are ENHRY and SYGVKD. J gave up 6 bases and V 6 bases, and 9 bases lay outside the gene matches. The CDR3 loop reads CAISVRDRVLEQYF. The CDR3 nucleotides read TGTGCCATCAGCGTCCGGGACAGGGTTCTCGAGCAGTACTTC.

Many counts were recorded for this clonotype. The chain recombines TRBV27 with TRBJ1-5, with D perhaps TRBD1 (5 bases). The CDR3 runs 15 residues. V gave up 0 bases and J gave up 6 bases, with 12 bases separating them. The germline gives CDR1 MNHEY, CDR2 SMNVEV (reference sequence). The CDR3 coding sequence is TGTGCCAGCAGTTTATCGTTAATGGGGGGTCAGCCCCAGCATTTT. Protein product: CASSLSLMGGQPQHF.

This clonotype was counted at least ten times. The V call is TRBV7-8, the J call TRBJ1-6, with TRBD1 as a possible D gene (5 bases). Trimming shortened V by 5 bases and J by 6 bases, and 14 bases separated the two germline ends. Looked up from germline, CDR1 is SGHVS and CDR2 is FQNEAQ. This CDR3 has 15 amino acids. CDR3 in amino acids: CASSGLRAVNSPLHF. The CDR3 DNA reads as TGTGCCAGCAGCGGACTCAGGGCAGTTAATTCACCCCTCCACTTT.

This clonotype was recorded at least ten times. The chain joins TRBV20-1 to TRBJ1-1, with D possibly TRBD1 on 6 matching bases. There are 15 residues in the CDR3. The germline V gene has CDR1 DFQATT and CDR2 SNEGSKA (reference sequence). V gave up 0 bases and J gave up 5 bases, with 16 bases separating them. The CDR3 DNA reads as TGCAGTGCTAGAGATCAGGGCAGGGGAGAGACTGAAGCTTTCTTT. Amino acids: CSARDQGRGETEAFF.

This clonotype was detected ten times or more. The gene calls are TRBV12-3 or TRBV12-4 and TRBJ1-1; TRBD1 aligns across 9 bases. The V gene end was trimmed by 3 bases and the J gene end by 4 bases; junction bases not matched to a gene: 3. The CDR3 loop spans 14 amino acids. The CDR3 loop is CASSLGTGPTEAFF. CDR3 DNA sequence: TGTGCCAGCAGTTTGGGGACAGGGCCCACTGAAGCTTTCTTT.

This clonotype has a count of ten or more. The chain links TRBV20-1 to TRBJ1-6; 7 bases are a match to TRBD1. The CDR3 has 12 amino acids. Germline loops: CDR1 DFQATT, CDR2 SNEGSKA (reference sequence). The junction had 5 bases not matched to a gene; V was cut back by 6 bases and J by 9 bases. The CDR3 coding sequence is TGCAGTGCGACAGGGTCAGGTTCACCCCTCCACTTT. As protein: CSATGSGSPLHF.

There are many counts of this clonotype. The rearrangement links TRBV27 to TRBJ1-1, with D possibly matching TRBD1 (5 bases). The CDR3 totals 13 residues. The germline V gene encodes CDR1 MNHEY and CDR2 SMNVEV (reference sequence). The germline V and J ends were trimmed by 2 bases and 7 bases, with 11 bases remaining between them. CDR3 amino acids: CASSLVGDGEAFF. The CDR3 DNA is TGTGCCAGCAGTTTAGTGGGGGACGGTGAAGCTTTCTTT.

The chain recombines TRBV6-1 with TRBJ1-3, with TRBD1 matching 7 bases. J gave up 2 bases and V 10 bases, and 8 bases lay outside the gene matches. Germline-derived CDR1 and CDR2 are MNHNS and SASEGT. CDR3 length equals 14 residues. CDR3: CAIEGQLTGNTIYF. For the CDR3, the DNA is TGTGCCATCGAGGGACAGCTGACTGGAAACACCATATATTTT.

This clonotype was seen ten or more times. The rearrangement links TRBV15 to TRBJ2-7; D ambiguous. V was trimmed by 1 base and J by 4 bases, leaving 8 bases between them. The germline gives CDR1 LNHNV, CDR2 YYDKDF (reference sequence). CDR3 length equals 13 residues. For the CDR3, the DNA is TGTGCCACCAGCAGAGGTTCAGGATACGAGCAGTACTTC. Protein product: CATSRGSGYEQYF.

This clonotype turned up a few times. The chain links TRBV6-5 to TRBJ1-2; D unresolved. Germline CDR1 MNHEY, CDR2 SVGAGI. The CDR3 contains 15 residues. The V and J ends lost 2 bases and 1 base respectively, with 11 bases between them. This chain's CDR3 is CASSYGTDVNYGYTF. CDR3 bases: TGTGCCAGCAGTTACGGTACGGATGTTAACTATGGCTACACCTTC.

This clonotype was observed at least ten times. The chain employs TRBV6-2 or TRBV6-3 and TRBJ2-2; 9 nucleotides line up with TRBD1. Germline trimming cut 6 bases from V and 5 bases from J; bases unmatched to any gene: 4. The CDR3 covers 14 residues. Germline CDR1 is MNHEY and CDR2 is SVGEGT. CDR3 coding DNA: TGTGCCAGCAGGTCAGGACAGGGGACCGGGGAGCTGTTTTTT. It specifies CASRSGQGTGELFF.

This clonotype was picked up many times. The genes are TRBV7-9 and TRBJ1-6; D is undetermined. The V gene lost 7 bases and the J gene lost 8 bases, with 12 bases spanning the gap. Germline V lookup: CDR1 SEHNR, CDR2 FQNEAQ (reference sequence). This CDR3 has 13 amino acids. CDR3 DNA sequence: TGTGCCAGCACCTTGGGTTGGGATTCACCCCTCCACTTT. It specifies CASTLGWDSPLHF.

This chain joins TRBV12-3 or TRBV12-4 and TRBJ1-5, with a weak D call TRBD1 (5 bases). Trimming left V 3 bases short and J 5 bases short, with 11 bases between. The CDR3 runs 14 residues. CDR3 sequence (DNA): TGTGCCAGCAGTTTTACAGGTGGCTATCAGCCCCAGCATTTT. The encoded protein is CASSFTGGYQPQHF.

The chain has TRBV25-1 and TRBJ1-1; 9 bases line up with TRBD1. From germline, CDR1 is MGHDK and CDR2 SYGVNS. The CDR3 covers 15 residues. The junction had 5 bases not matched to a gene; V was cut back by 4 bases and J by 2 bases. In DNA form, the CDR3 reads TGTGCCAGCAGTGGGGACAGGGAGGGCAACACTGAAGCTTTCTTT. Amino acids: CASSGDREGNTEAFF.

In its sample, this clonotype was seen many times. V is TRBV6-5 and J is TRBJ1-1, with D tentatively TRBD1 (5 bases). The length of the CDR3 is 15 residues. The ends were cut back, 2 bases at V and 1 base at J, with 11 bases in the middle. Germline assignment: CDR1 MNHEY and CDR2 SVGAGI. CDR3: CASSYRSTGNTEAFF. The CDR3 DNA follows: TGTGCCAGCAGTTACCGATCAACAGGGAACACTGAAGCTTTCTTT.

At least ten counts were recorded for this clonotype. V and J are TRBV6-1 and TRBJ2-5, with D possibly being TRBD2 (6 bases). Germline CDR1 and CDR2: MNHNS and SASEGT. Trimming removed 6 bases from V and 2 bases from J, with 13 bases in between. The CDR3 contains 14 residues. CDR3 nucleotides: TGTGCCAGCAGGCGGGGCGGGGCTCAAGAGACCCAGTACTTC. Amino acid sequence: CASRRGGAQETQYF.

CDR3 sequence reads: CVSRDTEAFF. The CDR3 DNA is TGTGTGAGTAGGGACACTGAAGCTTTCTTT. The J gene is TRBJ1-1, the V gene TRBV6-1, with unresolved D. The CDR3 length is 10 residues. The germline gives CDR1 MNHNS, CDR2 SASEGT.

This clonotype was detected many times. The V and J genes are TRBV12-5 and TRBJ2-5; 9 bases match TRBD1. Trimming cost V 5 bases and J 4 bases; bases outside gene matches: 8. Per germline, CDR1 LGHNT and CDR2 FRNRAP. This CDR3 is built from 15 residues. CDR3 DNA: TGTGCTAGTGGTCAGGGGACAGGGTGGGGAGAGACCCAGTACTTC. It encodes CASGQGTGWGETQYF. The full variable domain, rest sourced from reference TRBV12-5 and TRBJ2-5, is DARVTQTPRHKVTEMGQEVTMRCQPILGHNTVFWYRQTMMQGLELLAYFRNRAPLDDSGMPKDRFSAEMPDATLATLKIQPSEPRDSAVYFCASGQGTGWGETQYFGPGTRLLVL.

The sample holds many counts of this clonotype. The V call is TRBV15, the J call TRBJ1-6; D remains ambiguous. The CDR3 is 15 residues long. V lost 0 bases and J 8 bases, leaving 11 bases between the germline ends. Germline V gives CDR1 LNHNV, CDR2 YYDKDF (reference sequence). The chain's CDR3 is CATSRDIDSHSPLHF. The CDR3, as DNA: TGTGCCACCAGCAGAGATATAGACTCTCATTCACCCCTCCACTTT.

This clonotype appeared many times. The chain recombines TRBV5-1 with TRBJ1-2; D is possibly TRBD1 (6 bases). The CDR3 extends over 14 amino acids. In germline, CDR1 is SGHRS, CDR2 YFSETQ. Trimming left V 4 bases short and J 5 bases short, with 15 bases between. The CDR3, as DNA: TGCGCCAGCAGCGTCGCCGGGACATCATATGGCTACACCTTC. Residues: CASSVAGTSYGYTF. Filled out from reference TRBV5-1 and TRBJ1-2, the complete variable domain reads KAGVTQTPRYLIKTRGQQVTLSCSPISGHRSVSWYQQTPGQGLQFLFEYFSETQRNKGNFPGRFSGRQFSNSRSEMNVSTLELGDSALYLCASSVAGTSYGYTFGSGTRLTVV.

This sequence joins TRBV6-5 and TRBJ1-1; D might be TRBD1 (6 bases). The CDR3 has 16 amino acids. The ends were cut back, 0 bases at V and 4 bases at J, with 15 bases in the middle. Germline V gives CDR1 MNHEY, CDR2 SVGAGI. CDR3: CASSYSIGGGGTEAFF. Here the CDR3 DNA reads TGTGCCAGCAGTTACTCGATAGGGGGGGGGGGCACTGAAGCTTTCTTT.

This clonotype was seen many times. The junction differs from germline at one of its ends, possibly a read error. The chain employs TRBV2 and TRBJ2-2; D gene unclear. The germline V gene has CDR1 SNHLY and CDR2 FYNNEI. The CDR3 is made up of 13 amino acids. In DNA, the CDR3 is TGTGCCAGCAGATCTTTGAACAGCGGGGAGCTGTTTTTT. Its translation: CASRSLNSGELFF.

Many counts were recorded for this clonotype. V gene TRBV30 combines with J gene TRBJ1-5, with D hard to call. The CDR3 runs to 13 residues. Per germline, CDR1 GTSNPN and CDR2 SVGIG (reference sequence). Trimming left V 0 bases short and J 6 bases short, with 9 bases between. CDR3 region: CAWSVLEGQPQHF. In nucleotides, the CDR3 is TGTGCCTGGAGTGTACTCGAGGGTCAGCCCCAGCATTTT.

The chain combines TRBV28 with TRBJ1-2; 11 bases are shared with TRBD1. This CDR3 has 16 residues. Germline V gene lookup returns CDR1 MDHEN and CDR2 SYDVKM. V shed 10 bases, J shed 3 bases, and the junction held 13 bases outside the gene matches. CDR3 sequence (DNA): TGTGCCACCGGAGCAACGGGACAGGGGGTCGACTATGGCTACACCTTC. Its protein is CATGATGQGVDYGYTF.

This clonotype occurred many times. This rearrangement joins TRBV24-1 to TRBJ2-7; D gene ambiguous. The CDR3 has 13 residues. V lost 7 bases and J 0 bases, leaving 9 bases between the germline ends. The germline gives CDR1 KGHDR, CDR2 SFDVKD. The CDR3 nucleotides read TGTGCCACCAGCCGACTGGGCTCCTACGAGCAGTACTTC. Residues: CATSRLGSYEQYF.